This T cell receptor beta chain was identified during a study of chemoradiotherapy in HPV16-positive cancers (dated by TCRdb to between 2021 and 2024). In terms of the full investigation: Functional T-cell assays on cells from two HPV16-positive patients defined candidate HPV-specific T-cell clones and common TCR motifs. The study asked whether T-cell immunity against the HPV oncoproteins E6 and E7 changes during chemoradiotherapy and whether it affects survival. TCR repertoires from some 90 patients with HPV-related cancers were then used to track the candidate HPV-specific TCRs and motifs. What the research found in general, with its limitations: Expansion of candidate HPV-specific clones and E7-related TCR motifs was observed in the tumor microenvironment during treatment, whereas no such expansion was observed for non-HPV-specific T cells. The functional definition of HPV-specific T cells came from only a couple of HPV16-positive patients, and the survival association was reported for HPV16-positive patients. In HPV16-positive patients, expansion of HPV-responsive T cells during chemoradiotherapy was associated with improved recurrence-free survival.

In the case of this clone: Its antigen is unknown. There are no base qualities to consult, and no much larger clone falls within one base.

Because repertoires were sampled repeatedly during chemoradiotherapy, clonal expansion in the tumor microenvironment could be followed. Library preparation was by the immunoSEQ multiplex PCR assay. As stored in TCRdb, this immuneACCESS dataset retains in-frame rearrangements with V and J assigned. A fraction of the clones does not appear; measured against another copy, unresolved V genes explain less than half of the discrepancy, and the remainder lacks a known reason. The sample table lists 30,000 to 40,000 clones, 76% of them with a count of one. The leading ten clones occupy more than 5% of the sample. As encoded in the germline V gene, CDR1 is MNHNS while CDR2 is SASEGT. V and J lose 4 bases and 0 bases, and a span of 10 bases separates them. Inclusive of the bounding cysteine and phenylalanine, the CDR3 is 14 residues long. The sequence is cut down to CDR3 DNA, 42 bases in frame from base 1.

This sample comprised blood, obtained from a patient who underwent chemoradiotherapy. This sequence originates from a human donor with HPV-associated anogenital cancer. The rearrangement joined TRBV6-1 to TRBJ2-7; TRBD2 is a possible D gene, resting on 5 matching bases. CDR3 reads: CASSVRGPSYEQYF. The DNA sequence is TGTGCCAGCAGTGTCAGAGGGCCCTCCTACGAGCAGTACTTC.